One sample yielded the 20 T cell receptor beta chains listed below, sequenced in a study of T cell responses to AZD1222 COVID-19 vaccine. Sequencing used immunoSEQ multiplex PCR; TCRdb keeps in-frame clones, though not all of them. The sample lists more than 110,000 clones; 75% to 95% were seen once. The sequenced sample was peripheral blood, obtained on day 0 of AZD1222 vaccination. These receptors were taken from an adult in good health.

The chain joins TRBV7-3 to TRBJ1-1; TRBD1 is a possible D gene (5 bases). Germline values: CDR1 SGHTA, CDR2 FQGTGA. Trimming took 3 bases from V and 6 from J, leaving 14 bases between them. There are 14 residues in the CDR3. This chain's CDR3 is CASSFSGGASEAFF. CDR3 nucleotide sequence: TGTGCCAGCAGCTTCTCGGGAGGGGCTTCTGAAGCTTTCTTT.

The V gene is TRBV5-4, the J gene TRBJ1-4, with D tentatively TRBD1 (6 bases). Per the germline V gene, CDR1 is SGHNT and CDR2 is YYREEE (reference sequence). V shed 4 bases and J shed 0 bases, with 10 bases lying between them. The CDR3 sequence is 15 residues long. The CDR3 is CASSADSATNEKLFF. CDR3 sequence (DNA): TGTGCCAGCAGCGCGGACAGTGCAACTAATGAAAAACTGTTTTTT.

CDR3 nucleotide sequence: TGTGCCAGCAGCTTAACCGGGACCGGGGAGCTGTTTTTT. The encoded protein is CASSLTGTGELFF. This chain links TRBV7-3 with TRBJ2-2, with D hard to call. The ends were cut back, 0 bases at V and 5 bases at J, with 4 bases in the middle. The germline gives CDR1 SGHTA, CDR2 FQGTGA. The CDR3 extends over 13 amino acids.

This chain joins TRBV19 and TRBJ1-2; D is undetermined. Germline-derived CDR1 and CDR2 are LNHDA and SQIVND (reference sequence). This CDR3 has 12 amino acids. The V gene lost 6 bases and the J gene lost 5 bases, with 10 bases spanning the gap. CDR3 region: CASRTDQYGYTF. The CDR3 DNA sequence: TGTGCCAGTAGGACCGACCAATATGGCTACACCTTC.

The chain recombines TRBV29-1 with TRBJ1-2; TRBD1 agrees at 7 bases. There are 12 residues in the CDR3. V lost 7 bases and J lost 3; bases outside the gene matches: 5. Per germline, CDR1 SQVTM and CDR2 ANQGSEA. CDR3 in amino acids: CSGLQGHYGYTF. The CDR3, as DNA: TGCAGCGGGCTACAGGGGCACTATGGCTACACCTTC. Together with reference TRBV29-1 and TRBJ1-2, the CDR3 gives the full variable domain: SAVISQKPSRDICQRGTSLTIQCQVDSQVTMMFWYRQQPGQSLTLIATANQGSEATYESGFVIDKFPISRPNLTFSTLTVSNMSPEDSSIYLCSGLQGHYGYTFGSGTRLTVV.

V gene TRBV6-5 combines with J gene TRBJ2-2; no firm D call. The germline gives CDR1 MNHEY, CDR2 SVGAGI. Trimming left V 6 bases short and J 5 bases short, with 13 bases between. This CDR3 is built from 14 residues. The CDR3 nucleotides read TGTGCCAGCAGGAGAGACTCCGTGACCGGGGAGCTGTTTTTT. Protein sequence: CASRRDSVTGELFF.

The chain uses TRBV11-2 and TRBJ2-3; 15 nucleotides align to TRBD2. V lost 5 bases, J lost 4 bases, and 7 bases stayed unmatched. In germline, CDR1 is SGHAT, CDR2 FQNNGV. The CDR3 is 17 amino acids. DNA of the CDR3: TGTGCCAGCAGCCTAGGACTAGCGGGAGGGAGGGCAGATACGCAGTATTTT. It encodes CASSLGLAGGRADTQYF.

In DNA, the CDR3 is TGTGCCAGCAGCTTCACAGATACGCAGTATTTT. Its translation is CASSFTDTQYF. The chain employs TRBV5-4 and TRBJ2-3; no clear D gene. CDR3 length: 11 residues. CDR1 SGHNT and CDR2 YYREEE come from the germline V gene (reference sequence). Trimming pared 2 bases from V and 2 bases from J, leaving 0 bases between.

V is TRBV4-3 and J is TRBJ2-1; D possibly corresponds to TRBD2 (6 bases). The CDR3 has 15 amino acids. Trimming stripped 2 bases from V and 10 bases from J, with 18 bases between. CDR1 is LGHNA, CDR2 YSLEER, per germline. The CDR3 sequence: CASSQPGLRAQEQFF. Here the CDR3 DNA reads TGCGCCAGCAGCCAACCGGGACTCCGGGCCCAAGAGCAGTTCTTC.

The chain joins TRBV30 to TRBJ2-1, with TRBD1 matching over 10 bases. Germline CDR1 reads GTSNPN; CDR2 reads SVGIG (reference sequence). V was pared by 2 bases and J by 5 bases, with 3 bases of the junction left unmatched. This CDR3 region has 14 residues. The CDR3 DNA reads as TGTGCCTGGAGTACGGGGACAGGGGACAATGAGCAGTTCTTC. Translated, it gives CAWSTGTGDNEQFF.

V is TRBV7-3 and J is TRBJ2-1; 7 bases align to TRBD1. CDR3 length: 16 residues. Germline trimming cut 4 bases from V and 4 bases from J; bases unmatched to any gene: 10. Germline V gene sequence: CDR1 SGHTA, CDR2 FQGTGA. Here the CDR3 reads CASSYEGASSYNEQFF. In nucleotides, the CDR3 is TGTGCCAGCAGCTACGAGGGGGCTAGCTCATACAATGAGCAGTTCTTC.

In its sample, this clone was seen a few times. This chain uses TRBV10-3 with TRBJ2-5, with 8 bases aligning to TRBD2. The CDR3 consists of 14 residues. The trim removed 3 bases at V and 5 bases at J, leaving 5 bases unmatched. The germline CDR1 and CDR2 sequences are ENHRY and SYGVKD. The CDR3 DNA is TGTGCCATCAGTGACGGACTAGCCGGTGAGACCCAGTACTTC. It codes for CAISDGLAGETQYF.

The rearrangement joins TRBV11-3 to TRBJ2-1; TRBD2 matches at 14 bases. Trimming cost V 6 bases and J 6 bases; bases outside gene matches: 4. The CDR3 runs to 15 residues. CDR1 is SGHNT and CDR2 is YENEEA in the germline V gene. CDR3 DNA: TGTGCCAGCAGGGTGGGGACTAGCGGGAGCAATGAGCAGTTCTTC. Its translation: CASRVGTSGSNEQFF.

The genes are TRBV24-1 and TRBJ2-3; either TRBD1 or TRBD2 may fit D (5 bases each). Trimming removed 3 bases at V and 2 bases at J, with 14 bases between. This CDR3 spans 16 amino acids. Germline CDR1 is KGHDR and CDR2 is SFDVKD. CDR3 nucleotides: TGTGCCACCAGTGATCCCGGGACGGGCGACACAGATACGCAGTATTTT. Translated, it gives CATSDPGTGDTDTQYF.

The chain couples TRBV5-1 to TRBJ2-2; 11 nucleotides line up with TRBD1. Germline CDR1 is SGHRS and CDR2 is YFSETQ. The junction had 6 bases not matched to a gene; V was cut back by 1 base and J by 4 bases. The length of the CDR3 is 17 residues. The CDR3 DNA reads as TGCGCCAGCAGCTTGTATGGGACAGGGGGTTCCACCGGGGAGCTGTTTTTT. Translation: CASSLYGTGGSTGELFF.

This clone was counted only a few times. The genes are TRBV13 and TRBJ2-7; TRBD2 matches 8 bases. Germline assignment: CDR1 PRHDT and CDR2 FYEKMQ (reference sequence). V gave up 8 bases and J gave up 1 base; unmatched junction bases: 7. CDR3 size: 14 residues. The CDR3 coding sequence is TGTGCCAGCGCGCCGGGGGGGTTGTCCTACGAGCAGTACTTC. Amino acid sequence: CASAPGGLSYEQYF.

The genes are TRBV7-2 and TRBJ1-5; 10 bases map to TRBD1. From germline, CDR1 is SGHTA and CDR2 FQGNSA. The CDR3 has 15 amino acids. Trimming took 6 bases from V and 5 from J; bases not matched to a gene: 7. CDR3: CASRSGTGDYQPQHF. CDR3 in DNA: TGTGCCAGCAGATCCGGGACAGGGGATTATCAGCCCCAGCATTTT.

V gene TRBV30 combines with J gene TRBJ1-5; 7 bases map to TRBD1. The CDR3 spans 14 residues. Germline-derived CDR1 and CDR2 are GTSNPN and SVGIG (reference sequence). J lost 3 bases, V lost 2 bases, and 4 bases had no gene match. The CDR3 here is CAWSLGTVNQPQHF. CDR3 DNA: TGTGCCTGGAGTTTGGGGACAGTCAATCAGCCCCAGCATTTT.

The chain carries TRBV6-5 and TRBJ1-2; no reliable D call. Trimming removed 6 bases at V and 7 bases at J, with 15 bases between. The germline CDR1 and CDR2 sequences are MNHEY and SVGAGI. The CDR3 extends over 13 amino acids. The CDR3 nucleotides are TGTGCCAGCAGCTCTTCGCCAGGCGGTGGCTACACCTTC. Translation gives CASSSSPGGGYTF.

This chain connects TRBV7-9 to TRBJ2-5, with TRBD2 identical over 10 bases. Germline lookup yields CDR1 SEHNR and CDR2 FQNEAQ (reference sequence). With V trimmed by 5 bases and J by 5 bases, 5 bases remained unmatched. The CDR3 covers 14 residues. The CDR3 bases are TGTGCCAGCAGCCAAGGACTAGCGGTCGAGACCCAGTACTTC. Translating gives CASSQGLAVETQYF.